The 17 T cell receptor beta chains below were found in one sample sequenced in a study of early T cells in non-severe SARS-CoV-2 infection. MiXCR was run by TCRdb on the 5' RACE reads, yielding one entry per CDR3 protein. The data hold tens of thousands of distinct CDR3 sequences, with roughly 4.7% observed a single time. Sequenced: whole blood. The origin of the receptors is an adult who was a healthcare worker with PCR-confirmed SARS-CoV-2 infection or an uninfected control (not recorded which).

This clonotype appeared many times. This chain connects TRBV3-1 to TRBJ2-3; 9 bases fit TRBD2. Germline V gene sequence: CDR1 LGHDT, CDR2 YNNKEL (reference sequence). The CDR3 extends over 16 amino acids. J gave up 3 bases and V 2 bases, and 6 bases lay outside the gene matches. CDR3 coding DNA: TGTGCCAGCAGCCAATTCATTGCGGGGGGGACAGATACGCAGTATTTT. Its translation is CASSQFIAGGTDTQYF.

This clonotype was counted ten times or more. The rearrangement links TRBV5-6 to TRBJ2-5; 8 bases are shared with TRBD1. V lost 2 bases to trimming and J lost 3 bases; unmatched junction nucleotides: 6. The germline gives CDR1 SGHDT, CDR2 YYEEEE. The CDR3 is 15 amino acids. Here the CDR3 reads CASSLGQGREETQYF. In DNA, the CDR3 is TGTGCCAGCAGCTTAGGACAGGGAAGGGAAGAGACCCAGTACTTC.

In its sample, this clonotype was seen many times. V gene TRBV2 combines with J gene TRBJ2-5, with TRBD1 identical over 9 bases. The J segment lost 3 bases and the V segment lost 6 bases, leaving 2 bases of the junction unmatched. The CDR3 contains 13 residues. Germline loops: CDR1 SNHLY, CDR2 FYNNEI. Here the CDR3 reads CASSRDREETQYF. In nucleotides, the CDR3 is TGTGCCAGCAGCCGGGACAGGGAAGAGACCCAGTACTTC.

This clonotype was observed many times. The rearrangement links TRBV7-2 to TRBJ2-3; no clear D gene. The CDR3 has 14 residues. Trimming took 1 base from V and 1 from J, leaving 6 bases between them. CDR1 and CDR2 from the germline V gene are SGHTA and FQGNSA. DNA of the CDR3: TGTGCCAGCAGCTTAGTCGGCCGCACAGATACGCAGTATTTT. Its translation is CASSLVGRTDTQYF.

This clonotype was counted ten times or more. This chain uses TRBV29-1 with TRBJ2-7, with a possible D match to TRBD2 (5 bases). Germline V CDR1 and CDR2: SQVTM, ANQGSEA. V shed 1 base and J shed 3 bases, with 16 bases lying between them. This CDR3 is 15 amino acids long. CDR3 sequence (DNA): TGCAGCGTTGAAGGAATGTCCGGGGTCCACTACGAGCAGTACTTC. This sequence encodes CSVEGMSGVHYEQYF.

In its sample, this clonotype was seen many times. The gene calls are TRBV20-1 and TRBJ2-1, with D uncertain. CDR3 length equals 13 residues. V gave up 4 bases and J gave up 0 bases, with 7 bases separating them. CDR1 and CDR2 from the germline V gene are DFQATT and SNEGSKA (reference sequence). The CDR3 region is CSAKQSSYNEQFF. CDR3 bases: TGCAGTGCTAAACAGAGCTCCTACAATGAGCAGTTCTTC.

Ten or more counts support this clonotype. CDR3 nucleotides: TGTGCCAGTAGTATGCGCCCAGAGCGAAACTACGAGCAGTACTTC. This sequence encodes CASSMRPERNYEQYF. The chain combines TRBV19 with TRBJ2-7, with no clear D. The CDR3 consists of 15 residues. Trimming removed 3 bases from V and 3 bases from J, with 15 bases in between. The germline gives CDR1 LNHDA, CDR2 SQIVND (reference sequence).

The chain has TRBV7-2 and TRBJ2-2; weak D call: TRBD1 (6 bases). The CDR3 length is 13 residues. Germline values: CDR1 SGHTA, CDR2 FQGNSA. Trimming shortened V by 5 bases and J by 6 bases, and 10 bases separated the two germline ends. CDR3 coding DNA: TGTGCCAGCAGCCAACAGGGTCCCGGGGAGCTGTTTTTT. Translated: CASSQQGPGELFF.

This clonotype was detected a few times. J is TRBJ2-7 and V is TRBV7-6; D possibly corresponds to TRBD1 (6 bases). CDR3 length equals 15 residues. CDR1 and CDR2 (germline): SGHVS, FNYEAQ. V lost 3 bases, J lost 5 bases, and 17 bases lay in between. DNA for the CDR3: TGTGCCAGCAGCTTGGGACATTTAACGGGTAACGAGCAGTACTTC. Its translation is CASSLGHLTGNEQYF.

The sample holds many counts of this clonotype. The chain combines TRBV15 with TRBJ2-5; D remains ambiguous. The CDR3 contains 16 residues. V lost 0 bases, J lost 2 bases, and 13 bases lay in between. Germline lookup yields CDR1 LNHNV and CDR2 YYDKDF (reference sequence). DNA of the CDR3: TGTGCCACCAGCAGAGATTTCAGGACGGGTCAAGAGACCCAGTACTTC. This translates into CATSRDFRTGQETQYF.

This clonotype was seen repeatedly, ten times or more. This rearrangement joins TRBV28 to TRBJ1-5; 8 bases line up with TRBD1. Germline-derived CDR1 and CDR2 are MDHEN and SYDVKM. V dropped 4 bases and J dropped 7; count of bases not matched to a gene: 18. The CDR3 covers 18 residues. Here the CDR3 reads CASSSTHGQGGVGQPQHF. The CDR3 bases are TGTGCCAGCAGTTCCACTCACGGACAGGGCGGGGTAGGGCAGCCCCAGCATTTT.

This clonotype came up a few times. V is TRBV20-1 and J is TRBJ1-3; D remains ambiguous. CDR3 length equals 15 residues. Trimming took 0 bases from V and 0 from J, leaving 9 bases between them. The germline V gene has CDR1 DFQATT and CDR2 SNEGSKA (reference sequence). The CDR3 loop reads CSARDSGLSGNTIYF. The DNA of the CDR3 is TGCAGTGCTAGAGATTCTGGGCTCTCTGGAAACACCATATATTTT.

At least ten counts were recorded for this clonotype. V gene TRBV20-1 combines with J gene TRBJ2-5; the match to TRBD2 covers 8 bases. Germline V gene sequence: CDR1 DFQATT, CDR2 SNEGSKA (reference sequence). The CDR3 has 15 residues. Germline trimming cut 0 bases from V and 4 bases from J; bases unmatched to any gene: 7. CDR3 protein: CSARDRRGGSETQYF. The CDR3 nucleotides are TGCAGTGCTAGAGATCGCCGGGGGGGTTCAGAGACCCAGTACTTC.

In this sample, this clonotype turned up many times. V gene TRBV30 combines with J gene TRBJ2-6; D ambiguous. Germline V gene data show CDR1 as GTSNPN and CDR2 as SVGIG (reference sequence). The V end was cut by 0 bases, the J end by 2 bases, with 11 bases between. The CDR3 runs 16 residues. The CDR3 sequence: CAWSVPWATGANVLTF. The CDR3, as DNA: TGTGCCTGGAGTGTACCGTGGGCTACTGGGGCCAACGTCCTGACTTTC.

In this sample, this clonotype turned up many times. The chain has TRBV7-9 and TRBJ1-6, with TRBD1 as a possible D gene (6 bases). V was pared by 5 bases and J by 0 bases, with 11 bases between. The CDR3 has 16 amino acids. Germline values: CDR1 SEHNR, CDR2 FQNEAQ (reference sequence). The CDR3 DNA is TGTGCCAGCAGCCAGGGAGGGGGCTCCTATAATTCACCCCTCCACTTT. It translates to CASSQGGGSYNSPLHF. Full variable domain (remainder filled in from reference TRBV7-9 and TRBJ1-6): DTGVSQNPRHKITKRGQNVTFRCDPISEHNRLYWYRQTLGQGPEFLTYFQNEAQLEKSRLLSDRFSAERPKGSFSTLEIQRTEQGDSAMYLCASSQGGGSYNSPLHFGNGTRLTVT.

This clonotype was observed a few times. The DNA for the CDR3 is TGCAGCGTTGAAACAGGGAACTATGGCTACACCTTC. It specifies CSVETGNYGYTF. The chain uses TRBV29-1 and TRBJ1-2, with a possible D match to TRBD1 (6 bases). Looked up from germline, CDR1 is SQVTM and CDR2 is ANQGSEA. V shed 2 bases and J shed 2 bases, with 6 bases lying between them. This CDR3 region has 12 residues.

This clonotype was counted many times. The rearrangement joins TRBV7-9 to TRBJ1-2; D not certain. Trimming pared 6 bases from V and 3 bases from J, leaving 11 bases between. This CDR3 contains 13 residues. Germline V lookup: CDR1 SEHNR, CDR2 FQNEAQ (reference sequence). CDR3 sequence: CASSSGEYYGYTF. The CDR3 DNA reads as TGTGCCAGCAGTTCCGGGGAGTACTATGGCTACACCTTC.